Below, 25 T cell receptor beta chains from the same sample are listed, as sequenced in a study of cytomegalovirus exposure and HLA in healthy donors. 13 Jbeta primers and 60 Vbeta primers were used for the PCR. The data were produced by immunoSEQ multiplex PCR, yet TCRdb's version contains in-frame clones alone and is incomplete. The repertoire holds some 70,000 clones, roughly three quarters seen once, with over 2.5% in the top ten. The sequenced sample was PBMCs. Receptor source: a man in his late teens or twenties in good health and CMV-seronegative.

This chain links TRBV28 with TRBJ1-5, with D unresolved. This CDR3 comprises 17 residues. Germline V CDR1 and CDR2: MDHEN, SYDVKM. Trimming removed 2 bases at V and 2 bases at J, with 16 bases between. The CDR3 nucleotides read TGTGCCAGCAGTTTAGCTTTGGCGGAGATAGGCAATCAGCCCCAGCATTTT. Its protein product is CASSLALAEIGNQPQHF.

The chain has TRBV28 and TRBJ1-3; D call uncertain. Germline lookup yields CDR1 MDHEN and CDR2 SYDVKM. The CDR3 extends over 14 amino acids. V was shortened by 2 bases and J by 0 bases, with 5 bases between the two germline ends. The CDR3 region is CASSLRYSGNTIYF. In DNA form, the CDR3 reads TGTGCCAGCAGTTTACGTTACTCTGGAAACACCATATATTTT.

The CDR3 sequence is CASSEGGGSMDTQYF. The CDR3 nucleotides are TGTGCCAGCAGTGAGGGCGGGGGGTCTATGGATACGCAGTATTTT. J is TRBJ2-3 and V is TRBV2; 8 bases align to TRBD2. Trimming at V came to 3 bases and at J to 6 bases, leaving 8 bases not matched to a gene. The CDR3 covers 15 residues. CDR1 SNHLY and CDR2 FYNNEI come from the germline V gene.

This clone showed up just a few times. The chain carries TRBV7-8 and TRBJ1-5, with TRBD1 identical over 11 bases. CDR3 size: 15 residues. J gave up 6 bases and V 4 bases, and 5 bases lay outside the gene matches. CDR1 SGHVS and CDR2 FQNEAQ come from the germline V gene. CDR3 nucleotide sequence: TGTGCCAGCAGCTCCATGGGACAGGGGGTTCAGCCCCAGCATTTT. It encodes CASSSMGQGVQPQHF.

This rearrangement joins TRBV11-3 to TRBJ1-5; D is possibly TRBD1 (6 bases). Germline-derived CDR1 and CDR2 are SGHNT and YENEEA. V lost 4 bases and J 6 bases, leaving 19 bases between the germline ends. The CDR3 loop spans 16 amino acids. The CDR3 nucleotides are TGTGCCAGCAGCTCGCCAGGGTGGGGGCAGGGTCAGCCCCAGCATTTT. Protein: CASSSPGWGQGQPQHF.

V gene TRBV5-4 combines with J gene TRBJ1-6; D gene unclear. The V end lost 0 bases, the J end lost 0 bases, and 10 bases lay between the germline ends. The CDR3 totals 17 residues. Germline V CDR1 and CDR2: SGHNT, YYREEE (reference sequence). The CDR3 DNA sequence: TGTGCCAGCAGCTTGGCCGTCGGGAGCTCCTATAATTCACCCCTCCACTTT. It codes for CASSLAVGSSYNSPLHF.

The chain joins TRBV7-9 to TRBJ1-2; TRBD1 is a possible D gene (6 bases). V lost 5 bases, J lost 4 bases, and 20 bases lay in between. CDR1 and CDR2 (germline): SEHNR, FQNEAQ (reference sequence). The CDR3 length is 16 residues. As DNA, the CDR3 is TGTGCCAGCAGCCAGACCTCACAGGGTAATCCCTATGGCTACACCTTC. As protein: CASSQTSQGNPYGYTF.

The rearrangement links TRBV19 to TRBJ2-7, with a tentative D call TRBD2 (5 bases). V gave up 4 bases and J gave up 7 bases, with 17 bases separating them. The CDR3 has 14 residues. From germline, CDR1 is LNHDA and CDR2 SQIVND (reference sequence). The DNA for the CDR3 is TGTGCCAGTAGTAATGCGGGCAGGACGGGAGAGCAGTACTTC. Translating it yields CASSNAGRTGEQYF.

V and J are TRBV25-1 and TRBJ1-1, with D tentatively TRBD1 (5 bases). V dropped 1 base and J dropped 5 bases, with 14 bases sitting between them. CDR1 is MGHDK and CDR2 is SYGVNS in the germline V gene. The CDR3 runs to 15 residues. CDR3 region: CASSESDSRGTEAFF. For the CDR3, the DNA is TGTGCCAGCAGTGAATCGGACTCCCGGGGGACTGAAGCTTTCTTT. Variable domain in full (rest from reference TRBV25-1 and TRBJ1-1): EADIYQTPRYLVIGTGKKITLECSQTMGHDKMYWYQQDPGMELHLIHYSYGVNSTEKGDLSSESTVSRIRTEHFPLTLESARPSHTSQYLCASSESDSRGTEAFFGQGTRLTVV.

In its sample, this clone was seen once. The chain recombines TRBV6-1 with TRBJ1-3; TRBD1 aligns across 9 bases. The length of the CDR3 is 15 residues. J was trimmed by 4 bases and V by 4 bases; bases with no gene match: 5. Germline loops: CDR1 MNHNS, CDR2 SASEGT. CDR3 bases: TGTGCCAGCAGTGGGGACAGGGCAGTAGGAAACACCATATATTTT. This gives the protein CASSGDRAVGNTIYF.

The CDR3 is CASSLRAAAGYTF. In DNA form, the CDR3 reads TGTGCCAGCAGCTTGAGAGCAGCGGCGGGCTACACCTTC. The chain employs TRBV5-6 and TRBJ1-2; no definite D call. With 1 base removed from V and 8 bases from J, the gap between germline ends came to 12 bases. The CDR3 is 13 residues long. From germline, CDR1 is SGHDT and CDR2 YYEEEE.

This chain uses TRBV7-2 with TRBJ1-2; D is uncertain. This CDR3 has 16 amino acids. Germline CDR1 reads SGHTA; CDR2 reads FQGNSA. Trimming removed 1 base at V and 5 bases at J, with 17 bases between. CDR3 in DNA: TGTGCCAGCAGCTTAGGCCCTTCGGCCGCGGGGTATGGCTACACCTTC. Protein: CASSLGPSAAGYGYTF.

This sequence joins TRBV7-2 and TRBJ1-4, with TRBD1 as a possible D gene (6 bases). V dropped 6 bases and J dropped 0 bases, with 8 bases sitting between them. This CDR3 is built from 14 residues. Germline V gives CDR1 SGHTA, CDR2 FQGNSA. CDR3 DNA sequence: TGTGCCAGCAGGACAGGCCCAACTAATGAAAAACTGTTTTTT. It specifies CASRTGPTNEKLFF. Using reference TRBV7-2 and TRBJ1-4 for the parts outside the CDR3, the full variable domain is GAGVSQSPSNKVTEKGKDVELRCDPISGHTALYWYRQSLGQGLEFLIYFQGNSAPDKSGLPSDRFSAERTGGSVSTLTIQRTQQEDSAVYLCASRTGPTNEKLFFGSGTQLSVL.

The V gene is TRBV14, the J gene TRBJ2-7; tentative D call: TRBD1 (5 bases). Trimming took off 3 bases at V and 3 bases at J, with 18 bases between the two ends. The germline V gene encodes CDR1 SGHDN and CDR2 FVKESK. The CDR3 runs to 16 residues. CDR3 nucleotides: TGTGCCAGCAGCCACCCCACCAGGGCCTCCTACTACGAGCAGTACTTC. This sequence encodes CASSHPTRASYYEQYF.

V is TRBV10-3 and J is TRBJ2-3; TRBD1 might be the D (5 bases). The germline V and J ends were trimmed by 7 bases and 6 bases, with 14 bases remaining between them. CDR1 and CDR2 (germline): ENHRY, SYGVKD. This CDR3 has 13 amino acids. The CDR3 DNA sequence: TGTGCCATCACCCCCGCTGGGGCTGATACGCAGTATTTT. Its protein product is CAITPAGADTQYF.

This clone was counted a few times. J is TRBJ1-4 and V is TRBV5-1; possible D gene TRBD1, 6 bases. V gave up 4 bases and J gave up 4 bases, with 17 bases separating them. Germline loops: CDR1 SGHRS, CDR2 YFSETQ. There are 16 residues in the CDR3. The CDR3 loop reads CASSGSGGRDNEKLFF. The CDR3 bases are TGCGCCAGCAGCGGTTCTGGGGGCCGGGATAATGAAAAACTGTTTTTT.

The rearrangement links TRBV6-5 to TRBJ1-5, with TRBD1 matching over 8 bases. The CDR3 is 15 residues long. The germline gives CDR1 MNHEY, CDR2 SVGAGI. V lost 5 bases, J lost 2 bases, and 5 bases stayed unmatched. CDR3 sequence (DNA): TGTGCCAGCAGTCAGACAGGGGACGGCAATCAGCCCCAGCATTTT. Translation gives CASSQTGDGNQPQHF.

The rearrangement joins TRBV5-1 to TRBJ1-5; D gene uncertain. The CDR3 is 14 amino acids. Trimming stripped 0 bases from V and 4 bases from J, with 8 bases between. CDR1 SGHRS and CDR2 YFSETQ come from the germline V gene. CDR3: CASSLVPGNQPQHF. DNA of the CDR3: TGCGCCAGCAGCTTGGTTCCGGGTAATCAGCCCCAGCATTTT.

V and J are TRBV6-6 and TRBJ2-1; TRBD1 agrees at 7 bases. V shed 2 bases and J 6 bases; nucleotides not matched to a gene: 4. Germline V gene lookup returns CDR1 MNHNY and CDR2 SVGAGI (reference sequence). This CDR3 has 14 amino acids. The CDR3 sequence is CASSYPGQSNEQFF. The DNA of the CDR3 is TGTGCCAGCAGTTACCCGGGACAGAGCAATGAGCAGTTCTTC.

In this sample, this clone turned up a few times. J is TRBJ2-1 and V is TRBV19, with a possible D match to TRBD1 (6 bases). The CDR3 sequence is 15 residues long. Per the germline V gene, CDR1 is LNHDA and CDR2 is SQIVND (reference sequence). V was cut by 6 bases and J by 8 bases, with 20 bases left in between. DNA for the CDR3: TGTGCCAGTAGGAACAGGGCAAGTCCGTTCGATGAGCAGTTCTTC. Residues: CASRNRASPFDEQFF.

The chain couples TRBV18 to TRBJ2-3; 8 bases line up with TRBD2. This CDR3 region has 19 residues. With 6 bases clipped from V and 0 bases from J, the junction kept 17 bases outside the gene matches. The germline CDR1 and CDR2 sequences are KGHSH and LQKENI. CDR3 coding DNA: TGTGCCAGCTCCGAGATTTATAGCGGGACCGGCAAGAGCACAGATACGCAGTATTTT. It is translated as CASSEIYSGTGKSTDTQYF. Supplemented by reference TRBV18 and TRBJ2-3, the full variable domain reads NAGVMQNPRHLVRRRGQEARLRCSPMKGHSHVYWYRQLPEEGLKFMVYLQKENIIDESGMPKERFSAEFPKEGPSILRIQQVVRGDSAAYFCASSEIYSGTGKSTDTQYFGPGTRLTVL.

This clone was seen a few times. CDR3 DNA: TGTGCCAGCAGCTTAGATACAGGAAGCTATGGCTACACCTTC. It yields the protein CASSLDTGSYGYTF. The V gene is TRBV7-2, the J gene TRBJ1-2; D might be TRBD1 (5 bases). V lost 1 base and J 4 bases, leaving 10 bases between the germline ends. Looked up from germline, CDR1 is SGHTA and CDR2 is FQGNSA. The CDR3 spans 14 residues.

In its sample, this clone was seen a few times. Other DNA sequences in the same sample also yield this CDR3. The genes are TRBV7-6 and TRBJ2-3; D possibly corresponds to TRBD2 (6 bases). CDR3 length: 16 amino acids. Germline V gene data show CDR1 as SGHVS and CDR2 as FNYEAQ. Trimming removed 1 base from V and 1 base from J, with 12 bases in between. The CDR3 sequence is CASSLGATGGTDTQYF. CDR3 DNA: TGTGCCAGCAGCTTAGGGGCTACGGGGGGCACAGATACGCAGTATTTT.

This clone has only a few counts. The chain links TRBV5-4 to TRBJ2-5; D is perhaps TRBD2 (6 bases). The CDR3 totals 14 residues. V shed 5 bases and J shed 5 bases, with 16 bases lying between them. The V gene's germline CDR1 is SGHNT and CDR2 YYREEE (reference sequence). The CDR3 sequence: CASRPDTSYETQYF. Here the CDR3 DNA reads TGTGCCAGCAGGCCCGATACTAGCTATGAGACCCAGTACTTC.

This clone was counted only a few times. The sample carries other DNA sequences with the same CDR3. CDR3 nucleotides: TGTGCCAGCAGTCCCCAGGGTCCACAAGAGACCCAGTACTTC. Residues: CASSPQGPQETQYF. The J gene is TRBJ2-5, the V gene TRBV27, with a weak D call TRBD1 (5 bases). The CDR3 covers 14 residues. Germline CDR1 reads MNHEY; CDR2 reads SMNVEV (reference sequence). Trimming stripped 5 bases from V and 2 bases from J, with 12 bases between.